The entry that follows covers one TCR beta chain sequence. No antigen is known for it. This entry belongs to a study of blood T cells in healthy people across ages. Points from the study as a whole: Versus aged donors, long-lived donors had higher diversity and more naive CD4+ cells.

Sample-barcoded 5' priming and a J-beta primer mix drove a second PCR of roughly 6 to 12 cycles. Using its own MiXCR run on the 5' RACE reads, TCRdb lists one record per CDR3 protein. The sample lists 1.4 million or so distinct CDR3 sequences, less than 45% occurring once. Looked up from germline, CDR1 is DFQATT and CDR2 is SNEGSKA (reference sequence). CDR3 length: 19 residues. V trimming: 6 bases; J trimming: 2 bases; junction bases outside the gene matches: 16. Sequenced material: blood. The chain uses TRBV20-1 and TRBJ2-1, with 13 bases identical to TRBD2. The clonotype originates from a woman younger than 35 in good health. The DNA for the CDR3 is TGCAGTGCCACCAAAACCGGGACTAGCGGGACCACTACCTACAATGAGCAGTTCTTC. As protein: CSATKTGTSGTTTYNEQFF.